This TCR beta chain is drawn from a study of Graves' ophthalmopathy and Graves' hyperthyroidism (dated by TCRdb to between 2018 and 2020). Context from the whole study: Peripheral blood samples were taken at the time of initial diagnosis, before any treatment was given. To explore V-J signatures distinguishing ophthalmopathy from hyperthyroidism, a discovery set of more than 95 patients (roughly 42 ophthalmopathy, 55 to 60 stable hyperthyroidism) was enrolled. The roughly 94 discovery patients were randomly split 7:3 into training and test sets. In five or six hyperthyroidism patients, T-cell repertoires of thyroid tissue and blood were compared. Following sampling, methimazole starting at 30 mg daily was administered to hyperthyroidism patients, and high-dose intravenous methylprednisolone was administered to ophthalmopathy patients. In total, approximately 140 blood samples were TCR-sequenced: approximately 42 ophthalmopathy, some 75 hyperthyroidism and about 17 hyperthyroidism-to-ophthalmopathy patients. An independent validation cohort was composed of fewer than 20 hyperthyroidism patients and some 16 patients who later progressed from hyperthyroidism to ophthalmopathy. TCR beta repertoire signatures were used to distinguish Graves' ophthalmopathy from Graves' hyperthyroidism and to predict progression to ophthalmopathy. What the work shows at the level of the full study, not this receptor alone: Most expanded thyroid clonotypes with frequency above 0.001 were also detected in blood, suggesting blood repertoires may reflect the thyroid immune response. In validation, the model predicted ophthalmopathy progression with 70.59% sensitivity and approximately 78% specificity; approximately 12 predicted patients were CT-confirmed with GO in a median of around 6 months. Ophthalmopathy was separated from stable hyperthyroidism by the 13-signature model with around 89% sensitivity and 81.08% specificity in cross-validation and with 80%/75% in the test set. Sample size was not predetermined statistically, and investigators were not blinded to group allocation.

CDR1 and CDR2 are read off the germline V gene (reference sequence) as MNHEY and SMNVEV. Trimming removed 6 bases from V and 0 bases from J, leaving 11 bases between the germline ends. The CDR3 covers 14 residues, taking in both the cysteine and the phenylalanine. Only the CDR3 DNA is retained, 42 bases long and in frame from the first base. For repertoire sequencing, the TCR beta CDR3 regions were amplified from RNA transcripts. The first round was an RT-PCR using HTBI primers with the Qiagen OneStep RT-PCR kit, and this first round was followed by a second-round multiplex PCR, then size selection and purification. Libraries were sequenced on an Illumina HiSeq2000 using paired-end 100 bp reads. Under the source paper's analysis protocol: Reads were processed with SOAPnuke, discarding reads with adapters, uncalled bases, mean Phred below 15, or no exact constant-primer or identifier match. COPE v1.2.5 was used to merge high-quality paired reads. Unique nucleotide sequences were defined as clonotypes and aligned to IMGT TRB V, D and J references using MiTCR v1.1. The analysis was limited to V-J combinations with a frequency above 0.0001, which together covered 99.2% of repertoires. For each V-J combination, a TCR clonal expansion and chaos score was defined as F50 clonal expansion divided by the chaos observed in the TCRdist matrix. Welch's t-statistics and random forest were used to reduce the features to around 13 V-J combinations, which were then used as input to a naive Bayes classifier. The Morisita-Horn index was used to measure how similar the thyroid and blood repertoires were. TCRdb passed the public sequencing reads through fastp at Q25 and MiXCR, retaining productive beta sequences. A single entry per CDR3 protein holds the most common genes and DNA from its merged rows. The V and J calls shown here were made by TCRdb, not taken from the authors' results. Counted in this sample were roughly 410,000 distinct CDR3 sequences; roughly 15% of them appeared once. The ten largest clones take up approximately 7% of the sample.

Stable hyperthyroidism was defined as no progression to ophthalmopathy within 18 months of follow-up. Hyperthyroidism patients were newly diagnosed, with disease duration under 2 months, and aged 18 to 65 years. Anyone with other autoimmune diseases, uncontrolled infections, pregnancy or lactation was excluded from the study. Clinical symptoms, serum thyroxine, TRAb, thyroid ultrasound and orbital computed tomography were used for diagnosis. Using Ficoll-Paque density gradient centrifugation, PBMCs were isolated from roughly 9.2 ml of fresh peripheral blood. Total RNA was extracted using Trizol reagent, and RNA quality was checked on an Agilent 2100 Bioanalyzer. This clonotype was observed at least ten times. The antigen it binds to is not known. No quality values exist for individual bases; no much larger clone is one base distant.

This receptor was obtained from a woman aged 18-29 years with stable Graves' hyperthyroidism. Donor details come from another sample of the same person, matched by shared clones. The sequencing input was peripheral blood. The chain couples TRBV27 to TRBJ1-2, with an unclear D gene assignment. The DNA sequence is TGTGCCAGCAGCTCTCAGGTCGCTAACTATGGCTACACCTTC. It encodes CASSSQVANYGYTF.